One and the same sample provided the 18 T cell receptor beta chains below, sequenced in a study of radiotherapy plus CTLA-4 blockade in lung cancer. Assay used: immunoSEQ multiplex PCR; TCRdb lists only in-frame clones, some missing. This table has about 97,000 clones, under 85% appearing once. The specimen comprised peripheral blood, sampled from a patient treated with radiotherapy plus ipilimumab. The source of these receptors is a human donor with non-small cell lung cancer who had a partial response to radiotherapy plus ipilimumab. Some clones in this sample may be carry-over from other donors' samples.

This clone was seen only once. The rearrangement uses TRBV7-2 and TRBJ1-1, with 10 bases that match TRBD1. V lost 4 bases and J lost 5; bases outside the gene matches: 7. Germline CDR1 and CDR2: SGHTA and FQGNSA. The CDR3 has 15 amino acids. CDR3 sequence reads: CASSSPTGGLTEAFF. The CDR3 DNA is TGTGCCAGCAGCTCCCCGACAGGGGGCTTGACTGAAGCTTTCTTT.

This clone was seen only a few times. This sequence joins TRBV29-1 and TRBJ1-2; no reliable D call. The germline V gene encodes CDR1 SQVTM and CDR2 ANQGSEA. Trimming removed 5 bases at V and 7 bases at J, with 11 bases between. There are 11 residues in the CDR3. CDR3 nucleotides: TGCAGCGTTCAAGTGTCTGTTGGCTACACCTTC. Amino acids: CSVQVSVGYTF.

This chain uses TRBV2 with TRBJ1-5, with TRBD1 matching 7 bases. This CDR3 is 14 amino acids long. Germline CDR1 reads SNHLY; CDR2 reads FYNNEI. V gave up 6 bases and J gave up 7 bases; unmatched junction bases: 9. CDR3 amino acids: CASRDRRDGQPQHF. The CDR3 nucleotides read TGTGCCAGCAGGGACAGGAGGGACGGGCAGCCCCAGCATTTT.

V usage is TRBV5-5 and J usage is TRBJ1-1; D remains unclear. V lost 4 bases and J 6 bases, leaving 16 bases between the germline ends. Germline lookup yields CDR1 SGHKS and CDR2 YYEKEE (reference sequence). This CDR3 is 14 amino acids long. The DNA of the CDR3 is TGTGCCAGCAGCGTGGCACCTAATTTTGCTGAAGCTTTCTTT. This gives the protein CASSVAPNFAEAFF.

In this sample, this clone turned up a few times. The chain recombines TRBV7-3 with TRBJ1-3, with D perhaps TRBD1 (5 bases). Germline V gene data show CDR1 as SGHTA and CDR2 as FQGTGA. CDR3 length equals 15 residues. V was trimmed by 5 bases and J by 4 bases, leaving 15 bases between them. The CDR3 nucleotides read TGTGCCAGCAGCCCGGATGGAGGGGCGGGAAACACCATATATTTT. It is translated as CASSPDGGAGNTIYF.

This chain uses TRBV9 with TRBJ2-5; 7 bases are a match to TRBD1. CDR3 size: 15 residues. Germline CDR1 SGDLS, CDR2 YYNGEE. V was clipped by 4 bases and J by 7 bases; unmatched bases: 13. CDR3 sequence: CASSRQGGGPGTQYF. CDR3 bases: TGTGCCAGCAGCAGACAAGGGGGCGGCCCCGGGACCCAGTACTTC.

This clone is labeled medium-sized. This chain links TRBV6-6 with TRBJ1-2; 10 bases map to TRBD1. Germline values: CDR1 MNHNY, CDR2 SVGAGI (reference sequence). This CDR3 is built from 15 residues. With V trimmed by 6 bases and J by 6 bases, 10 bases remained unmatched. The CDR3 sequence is CASRGGQGEMNGYTF. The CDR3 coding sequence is TGTGCCAGCAGGGGTGGACAGGGGGAAATGAATGGCTACACCTTC.

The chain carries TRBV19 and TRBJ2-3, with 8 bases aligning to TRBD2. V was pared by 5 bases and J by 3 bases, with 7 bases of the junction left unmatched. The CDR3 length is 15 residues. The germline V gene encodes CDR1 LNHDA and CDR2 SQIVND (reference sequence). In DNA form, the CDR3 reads TGTGCCAGTAGTCGAACCGGGACTAGTACAGATACGCAGTATTTT. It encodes CASSRTGTSTDTQYF.

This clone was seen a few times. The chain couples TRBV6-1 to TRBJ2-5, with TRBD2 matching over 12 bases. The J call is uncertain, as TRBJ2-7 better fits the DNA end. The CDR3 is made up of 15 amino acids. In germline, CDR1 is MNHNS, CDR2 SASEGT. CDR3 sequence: CASSDGLAGSYEQYF. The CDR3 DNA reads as TGTGCCAGCAGTGACGGACTAGCGGGGTCCTACGAGCAGTACTTC.

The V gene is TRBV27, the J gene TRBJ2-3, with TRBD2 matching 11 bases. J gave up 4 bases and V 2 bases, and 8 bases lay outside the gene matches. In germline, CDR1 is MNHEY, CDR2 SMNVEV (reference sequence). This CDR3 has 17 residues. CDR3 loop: CASSLVQLAGVPDTQYF. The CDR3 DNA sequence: TGTGCCAGCAGTTTAGTTCAACTAGCGGGAGTACCAGATACGCAGTATTTT.

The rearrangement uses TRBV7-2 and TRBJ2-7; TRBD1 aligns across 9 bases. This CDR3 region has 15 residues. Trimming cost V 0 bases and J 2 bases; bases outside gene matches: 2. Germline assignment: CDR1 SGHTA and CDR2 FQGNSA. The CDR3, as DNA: TGTGCCAGCAGCTTAGCGGGGACAGGGACCTACGAGCAGTACTTC. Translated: CASSLAGTGTYEQYF.

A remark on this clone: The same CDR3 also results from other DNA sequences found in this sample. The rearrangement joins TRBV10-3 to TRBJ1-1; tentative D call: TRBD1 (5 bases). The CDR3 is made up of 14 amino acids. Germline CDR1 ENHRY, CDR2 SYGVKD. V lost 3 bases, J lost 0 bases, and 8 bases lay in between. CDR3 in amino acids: CAISDGGVNTEAFF. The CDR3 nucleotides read TGTGCCATCAGTGACGGGGGGGTGAACACTGAAGCTTTCTTT.

The CDR3 DNA sequence: TGTGCCACCAGCAGAGTAATAGGGTCGGGGACTGAAGCTTTCTTT. This gives the protein CATSRVIGSGTEAFF. This chain connects TRBV15 to TRBJ1-1; D remains unclear. Germline V gene data show CDR1 as LNHNV and CDR2 as YYDKDF (reference sequence). The length of the CDR3 is 15 residues. V was clipped by 1 base and J by 5 bases, with 14 bases between them.

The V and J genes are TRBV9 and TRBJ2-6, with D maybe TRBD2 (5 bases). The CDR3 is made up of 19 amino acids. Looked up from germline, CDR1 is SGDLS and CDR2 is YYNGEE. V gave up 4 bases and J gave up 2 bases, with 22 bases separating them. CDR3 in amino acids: CASSPRMWPGVAGANVLTF. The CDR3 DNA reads TGTGCCAGCAGCCCTCGAATGTGGCCCGGGGTAGCTGGGGCCAACGTCCTGACTTTC. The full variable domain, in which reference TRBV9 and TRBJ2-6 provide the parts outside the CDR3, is DSGVTQTPKHLITATGQRVTLRCSPRSGDLSVYWYQQSLDQGLQFLIQYYNGEERAKGNILERFSAQQFPDLHSELNLSSLELGDSALYFCASSPRMWPGVAGANVLTFGAGSRLTVL.

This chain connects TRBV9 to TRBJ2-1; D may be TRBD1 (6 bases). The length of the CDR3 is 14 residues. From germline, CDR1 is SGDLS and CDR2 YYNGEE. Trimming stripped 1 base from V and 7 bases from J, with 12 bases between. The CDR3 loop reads CASSVRPQGNEQFF. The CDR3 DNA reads TGTGCCAGCAGCGTAAGGCCCCAGGGGAATGAGCAGTTCTTC. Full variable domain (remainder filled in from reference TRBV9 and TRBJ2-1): DSGVTQTPKHLITATGQRVTLRCSPRSGDLSVYWYQQSLDQGLQFLIQYYNGEERAKGNILERFSAQQFPDLHSELNLSSLELGDSALYFCASSVRPQGNEQFFGPGTRLTVL.

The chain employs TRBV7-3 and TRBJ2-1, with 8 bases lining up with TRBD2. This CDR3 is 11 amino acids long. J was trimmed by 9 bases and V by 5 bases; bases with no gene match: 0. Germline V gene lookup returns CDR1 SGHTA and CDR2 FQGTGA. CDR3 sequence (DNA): TGTGCCAGCAGCGCGGGGGGTGAGCAGTTCTTC. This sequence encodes CASSAGGEQFF.

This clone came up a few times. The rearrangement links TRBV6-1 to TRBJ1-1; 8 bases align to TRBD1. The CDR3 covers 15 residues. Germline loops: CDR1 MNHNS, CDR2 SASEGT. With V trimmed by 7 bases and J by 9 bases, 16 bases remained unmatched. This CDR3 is CASMGVETGGSKAFF. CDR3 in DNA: TGTGCCAGCATGGGGGTTGAAACAGGGGGTTCGAAAGCTTTCTTT.

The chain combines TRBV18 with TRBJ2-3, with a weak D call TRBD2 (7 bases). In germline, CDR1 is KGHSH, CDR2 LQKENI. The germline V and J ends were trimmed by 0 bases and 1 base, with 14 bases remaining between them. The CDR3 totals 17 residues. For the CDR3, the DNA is TGTGCCAGCTCACCACCGGGGGGGGGCCGTCGCACAGATACGCAGTATTTT. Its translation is CASSPPGGGRRTDTQYF. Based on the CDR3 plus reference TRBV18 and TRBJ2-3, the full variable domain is NAGVMQNPRHLVRRRGQEARLRCSPMKGHSHVYWYRQLPEEGLKFMVYLQKENIIDESGMPKERFSAEFPKEGPSILRIQQVVRGDSAAYFCASSPPGGGRRTDTQYFGPGTRLTVL.